This T cell receptor (beta chain) was captured by sequencing in a study of T cell changes during pregnancy in multiple sclerosis. Only in-frame clones appear in the TCRdb table, and some are missing; sequencing was by immunoSEQ multiplex PCR. The sample has about 80,000 clones, under 95% seen once. In this sample, this clone turned up once. V dropped 1 base and J dropped 0 bases, with 8 bases sitting between them. The CDR3 loop spans 15 amino acids. CDR1 is SGDLS and CDR2 is YYNGEE in the germline V gene. Sequenced material: peripheral blood, taken after pregnancy. The origin of this receptor is a female donor in good health, enrolled as a control in a pregnancy study. The chain uses TRBV9 and TRBJ2-1; no firm D call. As DNA, the CDR3 is TGTGCCAGCAGCGTACGCGGCAGCTCCTACAATGAGCAGTTCTTC. Its protein is CASSVRGSSYNEQFF.